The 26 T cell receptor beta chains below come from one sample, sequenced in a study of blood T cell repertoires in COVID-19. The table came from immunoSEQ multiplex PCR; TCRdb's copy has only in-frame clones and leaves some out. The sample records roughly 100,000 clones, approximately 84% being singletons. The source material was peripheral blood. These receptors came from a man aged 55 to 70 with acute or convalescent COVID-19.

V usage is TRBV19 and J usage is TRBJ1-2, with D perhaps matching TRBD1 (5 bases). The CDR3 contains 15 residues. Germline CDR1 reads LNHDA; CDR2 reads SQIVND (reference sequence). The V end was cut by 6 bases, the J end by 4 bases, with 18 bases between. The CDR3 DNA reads TGTGCCAGTAGGCGGGACGCCCAAGCCCTCTATGGCTACACCTTC. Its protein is CASRRDAQALYGYTF.

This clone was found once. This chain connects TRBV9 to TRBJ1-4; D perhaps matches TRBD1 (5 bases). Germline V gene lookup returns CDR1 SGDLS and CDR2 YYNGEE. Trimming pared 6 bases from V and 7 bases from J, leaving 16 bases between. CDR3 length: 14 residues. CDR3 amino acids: CASNPGLSIEKLFF. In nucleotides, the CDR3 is TGTGCCAGCAACCCGGGACTTAGTATTGAAAAACTGTTTTTT.

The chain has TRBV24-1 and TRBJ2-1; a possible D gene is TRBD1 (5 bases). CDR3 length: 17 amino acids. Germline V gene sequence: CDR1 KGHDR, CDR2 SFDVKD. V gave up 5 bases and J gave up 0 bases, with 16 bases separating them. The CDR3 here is CATSAPKTGDSYNEQFF. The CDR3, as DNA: TGTGCCACCAGTGCCCCTAAAACAGGAGACTCCTACAATGAGCAGTTCTTC.

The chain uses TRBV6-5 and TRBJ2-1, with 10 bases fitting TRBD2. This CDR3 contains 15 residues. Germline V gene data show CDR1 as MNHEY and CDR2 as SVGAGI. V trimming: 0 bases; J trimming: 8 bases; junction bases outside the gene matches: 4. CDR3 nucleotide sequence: TGTGCCAGCAGTTACTCCGGACTAGCGGTGGATGAGCAGTTCTTC. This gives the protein CASSYSGLAVDEQFF.

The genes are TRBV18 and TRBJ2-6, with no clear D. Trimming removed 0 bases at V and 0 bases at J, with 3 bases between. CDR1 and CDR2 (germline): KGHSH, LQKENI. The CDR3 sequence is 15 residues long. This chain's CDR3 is CASSPPHSGANVLTF. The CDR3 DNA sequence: TGTGCCAGCTCACCACCACACTCTGGGGCCAACGTCCTGACTTTC.

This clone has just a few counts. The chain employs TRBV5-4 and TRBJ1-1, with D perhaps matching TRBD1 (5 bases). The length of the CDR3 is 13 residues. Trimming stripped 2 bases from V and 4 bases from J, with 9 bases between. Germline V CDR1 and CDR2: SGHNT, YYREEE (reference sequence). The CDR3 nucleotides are TGTGCCAGCAGCTTTCAGGGCCGCACTGAAGCTTTCTTT. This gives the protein CASSFQGRTEAFF.

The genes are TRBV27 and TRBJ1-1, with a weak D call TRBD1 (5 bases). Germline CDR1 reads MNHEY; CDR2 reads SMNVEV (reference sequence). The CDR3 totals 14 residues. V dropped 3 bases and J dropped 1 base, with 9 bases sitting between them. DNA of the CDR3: TGTGCCAGCAGTTTGCAAGGGGAGAACACTGAAGCTTTCTTT. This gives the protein CASSLQGENTEAFF.

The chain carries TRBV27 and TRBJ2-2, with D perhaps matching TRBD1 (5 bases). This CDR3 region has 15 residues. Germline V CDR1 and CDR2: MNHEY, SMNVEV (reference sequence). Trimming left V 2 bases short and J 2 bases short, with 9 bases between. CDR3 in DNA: TGTGCCAGCAGTTTAACCAGGGCCAACACCGGGGAGCTGTTTTTT. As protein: CASSLTRANTGELFF.

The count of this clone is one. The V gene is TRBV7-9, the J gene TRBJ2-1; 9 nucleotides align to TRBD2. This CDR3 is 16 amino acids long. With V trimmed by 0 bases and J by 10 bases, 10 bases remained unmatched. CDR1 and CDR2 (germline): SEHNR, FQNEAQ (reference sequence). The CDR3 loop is CASSLARREGLPEQFF. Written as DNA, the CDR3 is TGTGCCAGCAGCTTAGCGAGGCGGGAGGGCCTTCCCGAGCAGTTCTTC.

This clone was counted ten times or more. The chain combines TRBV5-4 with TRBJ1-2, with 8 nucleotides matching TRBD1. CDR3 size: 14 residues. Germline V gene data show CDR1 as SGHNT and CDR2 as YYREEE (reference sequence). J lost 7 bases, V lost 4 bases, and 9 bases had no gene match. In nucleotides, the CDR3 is TGTGCCAGCAGCCTACAGGGGGTCCTGGGTGGCTACACCTTC. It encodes CASSLQGVLGGYTF.

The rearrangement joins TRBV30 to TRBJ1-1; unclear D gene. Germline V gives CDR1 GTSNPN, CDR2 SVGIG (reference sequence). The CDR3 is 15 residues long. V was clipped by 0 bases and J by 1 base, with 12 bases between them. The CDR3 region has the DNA TGTGCCTGGAGTGTAGTACTTGGAGGGAACACTGAAGCTTTCTTT. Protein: CAWSVVLGGNTEAFF.

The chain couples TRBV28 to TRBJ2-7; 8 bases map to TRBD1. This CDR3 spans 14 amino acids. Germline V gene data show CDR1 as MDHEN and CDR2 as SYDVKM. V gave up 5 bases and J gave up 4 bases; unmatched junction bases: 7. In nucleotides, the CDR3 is TGTGCCAGCAGTCCAGGGGACAGGCCATACGAGCAGTACGTC. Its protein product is CASSPGDRPYEQYV.

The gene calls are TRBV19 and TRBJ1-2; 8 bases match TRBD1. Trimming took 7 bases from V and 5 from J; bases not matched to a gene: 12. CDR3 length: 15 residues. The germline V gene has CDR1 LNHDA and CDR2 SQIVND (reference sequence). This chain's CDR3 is CASTPRDRTLYGYTF. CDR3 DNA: TGTGCCAGTACCCCGCGGGACAGGACCCTTTATGGCTACACCTTC.

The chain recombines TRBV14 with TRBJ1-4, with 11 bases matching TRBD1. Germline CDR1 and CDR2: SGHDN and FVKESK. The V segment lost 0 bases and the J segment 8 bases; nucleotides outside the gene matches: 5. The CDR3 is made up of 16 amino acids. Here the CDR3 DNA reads TGTGCCAGCAGCCAAGATTTGGGGACAGGGGGAGAAAAACTGTTTTTT. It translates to CASSQDLGTGGEKLFF.

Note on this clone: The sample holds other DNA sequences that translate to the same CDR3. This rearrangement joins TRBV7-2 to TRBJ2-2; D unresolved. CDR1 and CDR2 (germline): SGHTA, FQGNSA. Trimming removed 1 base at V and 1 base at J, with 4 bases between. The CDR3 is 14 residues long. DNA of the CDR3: TGTGCCAGCAGCTTAGATCGGAACACCGGGGAGCTGTTTTTT. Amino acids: CASSLDRNTGELFF.

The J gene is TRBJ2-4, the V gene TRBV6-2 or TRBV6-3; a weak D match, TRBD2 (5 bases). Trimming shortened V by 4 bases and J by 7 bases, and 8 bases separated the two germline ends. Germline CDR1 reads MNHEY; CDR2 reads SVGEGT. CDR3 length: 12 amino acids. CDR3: CASSSGMNIQYF. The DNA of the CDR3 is TGTGCCAGCAGTTCCGGGATGAACATTCAGTACTTC.

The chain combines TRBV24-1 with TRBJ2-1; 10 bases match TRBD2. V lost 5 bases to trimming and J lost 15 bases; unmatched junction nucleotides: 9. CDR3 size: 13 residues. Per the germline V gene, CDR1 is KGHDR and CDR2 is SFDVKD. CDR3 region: CATSVSGTSVRFF. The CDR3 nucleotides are TGTGCCACCAGTGTCTCCGGGACTAGCGTCCGGTTCTTC.

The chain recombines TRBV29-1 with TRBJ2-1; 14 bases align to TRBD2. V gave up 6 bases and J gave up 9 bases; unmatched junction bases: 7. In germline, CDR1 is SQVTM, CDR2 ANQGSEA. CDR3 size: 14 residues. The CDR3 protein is CSVVPGLAGVEQFF. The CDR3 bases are TGCAGCGTGGTCCCGGGACTAGCGGGAGTTGAGCAGTTCTTC.

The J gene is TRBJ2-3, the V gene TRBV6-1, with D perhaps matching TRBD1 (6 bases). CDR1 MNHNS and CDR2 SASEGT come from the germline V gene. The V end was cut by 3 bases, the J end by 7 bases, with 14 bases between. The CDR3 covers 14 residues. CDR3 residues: CASSESGTPNTQYF. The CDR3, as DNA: TGTGCCAGCAGTGAGTCCGGGACACCTAATACGCAGTATTTT.

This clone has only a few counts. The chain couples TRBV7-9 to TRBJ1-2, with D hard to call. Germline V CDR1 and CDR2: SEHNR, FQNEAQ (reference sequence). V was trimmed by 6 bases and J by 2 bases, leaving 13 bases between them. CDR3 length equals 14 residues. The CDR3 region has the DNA TGTGCCAGCAGTGCTGGATCGGGAAACTATGGCTACACCTTC. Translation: CASSAGSGNYGYTF.

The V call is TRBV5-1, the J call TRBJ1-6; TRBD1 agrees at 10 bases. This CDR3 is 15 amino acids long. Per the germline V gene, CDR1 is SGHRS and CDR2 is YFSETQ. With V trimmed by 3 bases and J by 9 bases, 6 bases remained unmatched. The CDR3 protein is CASSSSGTGVSPLHF. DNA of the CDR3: TGCGCCAGCAGCTCCTCCGGGACAGGGGTTTCACCCCTCCACTTT.

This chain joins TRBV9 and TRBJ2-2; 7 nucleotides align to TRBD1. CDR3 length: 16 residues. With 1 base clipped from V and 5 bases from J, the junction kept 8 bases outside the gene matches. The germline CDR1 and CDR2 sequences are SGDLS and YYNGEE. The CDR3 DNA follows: TGTGCCAGCAGCGTAACGGGACAGTCTTGGACCGGGGAGCTGTTTTTT. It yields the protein CASSVTGQSWTGELFF.

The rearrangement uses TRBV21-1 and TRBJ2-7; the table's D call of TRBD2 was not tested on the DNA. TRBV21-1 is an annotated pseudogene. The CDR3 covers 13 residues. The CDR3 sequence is CASSKAGGHEQYV. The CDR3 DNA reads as TGTGCCAGCAGCAAAGCGGGGGGTCACGAGCAGTACGTC.

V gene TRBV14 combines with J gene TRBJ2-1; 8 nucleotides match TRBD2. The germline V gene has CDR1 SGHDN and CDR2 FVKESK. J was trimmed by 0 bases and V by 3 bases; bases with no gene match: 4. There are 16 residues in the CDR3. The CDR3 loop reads CASSQLAGNSYNEQFF. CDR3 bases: TGTGCCAGCAGCCAGCTAGCGGGTAACTCCTACAATGAGCAGTTCTTC.

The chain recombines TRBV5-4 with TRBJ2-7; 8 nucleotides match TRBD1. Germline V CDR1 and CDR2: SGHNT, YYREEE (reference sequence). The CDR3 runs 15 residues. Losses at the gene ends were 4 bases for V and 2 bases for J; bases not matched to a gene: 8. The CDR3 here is CASSAGQGWTYEQYF. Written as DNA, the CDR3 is TGTGCCAGCAGCGCCGGACAGGGTTGGACCTACGAGCAGTACTTC.

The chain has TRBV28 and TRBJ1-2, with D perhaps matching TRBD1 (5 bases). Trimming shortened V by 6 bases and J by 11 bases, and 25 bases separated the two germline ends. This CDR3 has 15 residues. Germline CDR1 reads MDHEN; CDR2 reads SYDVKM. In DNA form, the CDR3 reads TGTGCCAGCAGCTCTTTTGGTGGGGCAATATACAAGTACACCTTC. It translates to CASSSFGGAIYKYTF.